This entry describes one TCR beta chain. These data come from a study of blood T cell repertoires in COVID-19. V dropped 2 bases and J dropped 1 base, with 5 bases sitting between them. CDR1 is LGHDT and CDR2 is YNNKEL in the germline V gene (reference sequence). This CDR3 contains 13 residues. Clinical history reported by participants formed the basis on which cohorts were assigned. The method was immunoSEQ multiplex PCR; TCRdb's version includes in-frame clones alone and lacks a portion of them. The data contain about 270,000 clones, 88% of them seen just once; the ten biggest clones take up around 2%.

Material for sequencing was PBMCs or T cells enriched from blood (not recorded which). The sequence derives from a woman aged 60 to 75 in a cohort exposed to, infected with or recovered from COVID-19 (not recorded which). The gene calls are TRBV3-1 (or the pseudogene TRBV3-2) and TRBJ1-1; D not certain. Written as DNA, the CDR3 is TGTGCCAGCAGCCAATTAAAGAACACTGAAGCTTTCTTT. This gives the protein CASSQLKNTEAFF.